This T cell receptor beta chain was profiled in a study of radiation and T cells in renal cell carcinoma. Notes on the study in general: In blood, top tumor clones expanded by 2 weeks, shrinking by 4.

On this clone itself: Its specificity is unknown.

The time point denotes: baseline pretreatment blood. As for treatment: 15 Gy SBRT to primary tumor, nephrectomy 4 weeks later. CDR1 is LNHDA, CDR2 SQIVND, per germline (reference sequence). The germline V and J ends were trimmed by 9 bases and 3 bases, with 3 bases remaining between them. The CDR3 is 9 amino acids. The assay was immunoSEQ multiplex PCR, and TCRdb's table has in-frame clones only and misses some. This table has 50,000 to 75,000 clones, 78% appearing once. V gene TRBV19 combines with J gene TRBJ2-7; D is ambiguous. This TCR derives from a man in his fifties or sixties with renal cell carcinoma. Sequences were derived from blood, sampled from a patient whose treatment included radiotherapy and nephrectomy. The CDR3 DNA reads TGTGCCAGAGGCTACGAGCAGTACGTC. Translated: CARGYEQYV.